This T cell receptor beta chain comes out of a study of T cells after yellow fever vaccination. Study outcomes and limitations: Primary-vaccination clones mostly resurfaced post-booster (96% CD4, roughly 90% CD8).

V gave up 6 bases and J gave up 1 base; unmatched junction bases: 8. This CDR3 contains 15 residues. Germline CDR1 and CDR2: MNHEY and SVGEGT. This clonotype was seen many times. One entry per CDR3 protein, called by TCRdb with MiXCR from the 5' RACE reads. The sample has 15,000 or so distinct CDR3 sequences, roughly 3.7% seen once. This sequence joins TRBV6-2 or TRBV6-3 and TRBJ2-7; 8 nucleotides agree with TRBD2. The sequence came from a man in his thirties or forties who received the YFV17D yellow fever vaccine. The sequenced sample was PBMCs, either bulk or a sorted T-cell subset (CD4+, CD8+, memory, or dextramer-sorted; not recorded which), obtained 15 days after the yellow fever booster vaccination. The CDR3 DNA reads as TGTGCCAGCAGGTTCGGAACGGGAGGGTCCTACGAGCAGTACTTC. It is translated as CASRFGTGGSYEQYF.